This passage covers 32 T cell receptor beta chains from one sample sequenced in a study of blood T cell repertoires in COVID-19. Clones were read by immunoSEQ multiplex PCR, and TCRdb kept only the in-frame ones, dropping some. The table lists 65,000 to 75,000 clones, about 80% of them singletons. The sequenced sample was peripheral blood. These receptors were taken from a woman aged 60-75 years with acute or convalescent COVID-19.

The V and J genes are TRBV29-1 and TRBJ2-7; 8 bases map to TRBD1. Germline V gene lookup returns CDR1 SQVTM and CDR2 ANQGSEA. This CDR3 has 13 residues. The CDR3 DNA sequence: TGCGCCGGCGGACAGGGAGATAGCTACGAGCAGTACTTC. This encodes CAGGQGDSYEQYF.

The table lists this clone with a count of one. The CDR3 sequence: CASSIGNRGGNQPQHF. In DNA form, the CDR3 reads TGTGCCAGTAGTATAGGTAACCGGGGGGGGAATCAGCCCCAGCATTTT. The V and J genes are TRBV19 and TRBJ1-5, with D possibly being TRBD1 (5 bases). V lost 1 base, J lost 4 bases, and 14 bases lay in between. The CDR3 runs to 16 residues. CDR1 and CDR2 (germline): LNHDA, SQIVND (reference sequence).

This chain connects TRBV11-3 to TRBJ2-3; weak D call: TRBD2 (7 bases). From germline, CDR1 is SGHNT and CDR2 YENEEA. CDR3 length: 14 amino acids. V gave up 5 bases and J gave up 5 bases, with 14 bases separating them. This chain's CDR3 is CASSPGGGGDTQYF. CDR3 DNA: TGTGCCAGCAGCCCCGGGGGCGGGGGAGATACGCAGTATTTT.

This chain uses TRBV24-1 with TRBJ2-1, with 8 bases aligning to TRBD2. The germline gives CDR1 KGHDR, CDR2 SFDVKD. J gave up 0 bases and V 3 bases, and 3 bases lay outside the gene matches. CDR3 length: 16 residues. DNA for the CDR3: TGTGCCACCAGTGATCCTACTAGCGGCTCCTACAATGAGCAGTTCTTC. Amino acid sequence: CATSDPTSGSYNEQFF.

The chain has TRBV19 and TRBJ2-2; 8 nucleotides align to TRBD2. J lost 4 bases, V lost 5 bases, and 6 bases had no gene match. Per the germline V gene, CDR1 is LNHDA and CDR2 is SQIVND (reference sequence). The CDR3 is made up of 15 amino acids. For the CDR3, the DNA is TGTGCCAGTAGTCTTCGGGGGGGCCGCACCGGGGAGCTGTTTTTT. Amino acid sequence: CASSLRGGRTGELFF.

The V and J genes are TRBV3-1 (or the pseudogene TRBV3-2) and TRBJ2-2; 11 bases align to TRBD1. The CDR3 totals 16 residues. Trimming removed 0 bases from V and 5 bases from J; junction bases left unmatched: 2. CDR1 and CDR2 from the germline V gene are LGHDT and YNNKEL (reference sequence). Written as DNA, the CDR3 is TGTGCCAGCAGCCAAGAAGGACAGGGGGCAACCGGGGAGCTGTTTTTT. It is translated as CASSQEGQGATGELFF.

This clone occurred once. This sequence joins TRBV30 and TRBJ2-3, with 7 bases aligning to TRBD2. The CDR3 spans 15 residues. Germline CDR1 and CDR2: GTSNPN and SVGIG (reference sequence). Trimming removed 0 bases from V and 1 base from J; junction bases left unmatched: 4. The CDR3 sequence is CAWSVGRGGTDTQYF. CDR3 sequence (DNA): TGTGCCTGGAGTGTAGGTCGGGGGGGCACAGATACGCAGTATTTT.

The CDR3 protein is CASSQYSYEQYF. The CDR3 DNA reads as TGTGCCAGCTCACAGTATTCCTACGAGCAGTACTTC. The chain combines TRBV6-6 with TRBJ2-7, with D hard to call. V dropped 8 bases and J dropped 1 base, with 9 bases sitting between them. This CDR3 has 12 amino acids. Germline V gives CDR1 MNHNY, CDR2 SVGAGI (reference sequence).

The V call is TRBV18, the J call TRBJ2-2; 8 bases map to TRBD1. Germline V gene sequence: CDR1 KGHSH, CDR2 LQKENI. V was clipped by 4 bases and J by 10 bases; unmatched bases: 8. The CDR3 is made up of 14 amino acids. CDR3 sequence reads: CASSQFQGAEELFF. The CDR3 nucleotides read TGTGCCAGCTCACAGTTTCAGGGGGCCGAGGAGCTGTTTTTT.

The chain carries TRBV2 and TRBJ1-5, with D unresolved. In germline, CDR1 is SNHLY, CDR2 FYNNEI. The CDR3 runs 12 residues. Trimming stripped 0 bases from V and 11 bases from J, with 8 bases between. The CDR3 region has the DNA TGTGCCAGCAGTGAAGCCTCCGGGACCCAGCATTTT. Protein: CASSEASGTQHF.

This clone is a singleton in its sample. The chain links TRBV21-1 to TRBJ2-4; the tabulated D call, TRBD1, remains unverified against the DNA. TRBV21-1 is a pseudogene locus. This CDR3 has 16 amino acids. Written as DNA, the CDR3 is TGTGCCAGCAGCAAAAGACAGGGGGCTGATAGGGACATTCAGTACTTC. Residues: CASSKRQGADRDIQYF.

The chain couples TRBV11-2 to TRBJ2-2, with a tentative D call TRBD1 (5 bases). Trimming shortened V by 1 base and J by 5 bases, and 11 bases separated the two germline ends. Per the germline V gene, CDR1 is SGHAT and CDR2 is FQNNGV. This CDR3 has 15 amino acids. The CDR3 bases are TGTGCCAGCAGCTTAGGACAGACTCAGACCGGGGAGCTGTTTTTT. Protein product: CASSLGQTQTGELFF.

The chain recombines TRBV11-2 with TRBJ2-2; 7 bases are shared with TRBD2. This CDR3 is 14 amino acids long. Germline values: CDR1 SGHAT, CDR2 FQNNGV. J lost 4 bases, V lost 7 bases, and 6 bases had no gene match. The CDR3 reads CASTSGGSTGELFF. The DNA of the CDR3 is TGTGCCAGCACCTCCGGGGGGAGCACCGGGGAGCTGTTTTTT. The full variable domain, with the rest looked up from reference TRBV11-2 and TRBJ2-2, is EAGVAQSPRYKIIEKRQSVAFWCNPISGHATLYWYQQILGQGPKLLIQFQNNGVVDDSQLPKDRFSAERLKGVDSTLKIQPAKLEDSAVYLCASTSGGSTGELFFGEGSRLTVL.

J is TRBJ2-2 and V is TRBV24-1, with a tentative D call TRBD2 (5 bases). Germline lookup yields CDR1 KGHDR and CDR2 SFDVKD. The ends were cut back, 2 bases at V and 5 bases at J, with 5 bases in the middle. The CDR3 sequence is 13 residues long. The CDR3: CATSDSGTGELFF. In nucleotides, the CDR3 is TGTGCCACCAGTGATTCGGGAACCGGGGAGCTGTTTTTT.

The V and J genes are TRBV4-2 and TRBJ1-1; TRBD1 matches 7 bases. CDR1 is LGHNA, CDR2 YNFKEQ, per germline. With 1 base clipped from V and 8 bases from J, the junction kept 10 bases outside the gene matches. This CDR3 contains 15 residues. The CDR3 region has the DNA TGTGCCAGCAGCCAAGGAGGGGGCGGTTCAGAAGAAGCTTTCTTT. It encodes CASSQGGGGSEEAFF.

This clone was found once. This chain joins TRBV7-9 and TRBJ1-1; D unresolved. The CDR3 contains 13 residues. The V end lost 5 bases, the J end lost 4 bases, and 11 bases lay between the germline ends. Germline V CDR1 and CDR2: SEHNR, FQNEAQ (reference sequence). CDR3 nucleotide sequence: TGTGCCAGCAGCAACAGTTATGGCACTGAAGCTTTCTTT. Its translation: CASSNSYGTEAFF.

The chain has TRBV6-5 and TRBJ2-2; D unclear. The CDR3 sequence is 10 residues long. With 5 bases removed from V and 8 bases from J, the gap between germline ends came to 3 bases. CDR1 is MNHEY, CDR2 SVGAGI, per germline. CDR3 sequence: CASSRGELFF. As DNA, the CDR3 is TGTGCCAGCAGTCGGGGGGAGCTGTTTTTT.

This clone was picked up one time. The same CDR3 arises from other DNA sequences in this sample as well. CDR3 bases: TGTGCCAGCAGCCAAACTAGCGGGGGATCAGATACGCAGTATTTT. Its translation: CASSQTSGGSDTQYF. This chain joins TRBV3-1 (or the pseudogene TRBV3-2) and TRBJ2-3, with 11 nucleotides matching TRBD2. This CDR3 comprises 15 residues. CDR1 and CDR2 from the germline V gene are LGHDT and YNNKEL (reference sequence). The trim removed 2 bases at V and 4 bases at J, leaving 2 bases unmatched.

The CDR3 region has the DNA TGTGCCAGCAGCCTACAGGAGTACTATGGCTACACCTTC. Encoded protein: CASSLQEYYGYTF. J is TRBJ1-2 and V is TRBV7-9, with D possibly TRBD1 on 5 matching bases. Germline values: CDR1 SEHNR, CDR2 FQNEAQ (reference sequence). The CDR3 is 13 amino acids. V lost 5 bases, J lost 3 bases, and 10 bases lay in between.

This CDR3 reads CASSEANAFF. CDR3 nucleotides: TGTGCCAGCAGCGAGGCAAATGCTTTCTTT. V and J are TRBV21-1 and TRBJ1-1. TRBV21-1 is an annotated pseudogene. The CDR3 totals 10 residues.

The V gene is TRBV7-3, the J gene TRBJ1-4, with a weak D call TRBD1 (6 bases). The CDR3 runs to 15 residues. Germline V gene data show CDR1 as SGHTA and CDR2 as FQGTGA. V lost 8 bases to trimming and J lost 3 bases, with 16 bases between them. The CDR3 DNA follows: TGTGCCAGCTTCCCATCCGGGACACCTAATGAAAAACTGTTTTTT. This translates into CASFPSGTPNEKLFF.

V is TRBV9 and J is TRBJ1-1; D ambiguous. The V and J ends lost 0 bases and 4 bases respectively, with 10 bases between them. The CDR3 length is 14 residues. CDR1 and CDR2 from the germline V gene are SGDLS and YYNGEE. Written as DNA, the CDR3 is TGTGCCAGCAGCGTAGCCCCCACGGGCACTGAAGCTTTCTTT. Protein: CASSVAPTGTEAFF. The variable domain in full, with the rest retrieved from reference TRBV9 and TRBJ1-1, is DSGVTQTPKHLITATGQRVTLRCSPRSGDLSVYWYQQSLDQGLQFLIQYYNGEERAKGNILERFSAQQFPDLHSELNLSSLELGDSALYFCASSVAPTGTEAFFGQGTRLTVV.

The V gene is TRBV5-1, the J gene TRBJ1-6; D is perhaps TRBD1 (5 bases). Germline V gene sequence: CDR1 SGHRS, CDR2 YFSETQ. The V gene lost 4 bases and the J gene lost 7 bases, with 15 bases spanning the gap. CDR3 length equals 15 residues. CDR3 DNA: TGCGCCAGCAGCCAGGACACCACCCGGAATTCACCCCTCCACTTT. This translates into CASSQDTTRNSPLHF.

This clone appeared a single time. This chain connects TRBV5-1 to TRBJ2-2, with D perhaps TRBD2 (6 bases). CDR3 length equals 18 residues. CDR1 and CDR2 (germline): SGHRS, YFSETQ. Trimming stripped 5 bases from V and 5 bases from J, with 25 bases between. In DNA, the CDR3 is TGCGCCAGCAGGAAGCGATGGGGGGTCCAGGCGGGGACCGGGGAGCTGTTTTTT. It translates to CASRKRWGVQAGTGELFF.

The V call is TRBV7-9, the J call TRBJ1-2, with no clear D. The CDR3 totals 15 residues. Between the trimmed V and J ends, which lost 1 base and 2 bases, there was a span of 11 bases. Germline V gene data show CDR1 as SEHNR and CDR2 as FQNEAQ (reference sequence). The chain's CDR3 is CASSLERAANYGYTF. CDR3 coding DNA: TGTGCCAGCAGCTTAGAAAGAGCGGCGAACTATGGCTACACCTTC. The whole variable domain, filled in from reference TRBV7-9 and TRBJ1-2, reads DTGVSQNPRHKITKRGQNVTFRCDPISEHNRLYWYRQTLGQGPEFLTYFQNEAQLEKSRLLSDRFSAERPKGSFSTLEIQRTEQGDSAMYLCASSLERAANYGYTFGSGTRLTVV.

V is TRBV10-1 and J is TRBJ1-2; 10 bases map to TRBD1. The CDR3 totals 13 residues. CDR1 and CDR2 (germline): WNHNN, SYGVQD (reference sequence). The ends lost 5 bases at V and 4 bases at J; junction bases unmatched: 1. For the CDR3, the DNA is TGCGCCAGCAGTCGGACAGGGGGCTATGGCTACACCTTC. Protein: CASSRTGGYGYTF.

This clone came up once. The chain carries TRBV5-6 and TRBJ1-3, with unresolved D. CDR1 SGHDT and CDR2 YYEEEE come from the germline V gene. Deletions cut 0 bases from V and 0 bases from J, with 10 bases between. CDR3 length: 16 amino acids. The CDR3 region is CASSLDLGDSGNTIYF. The CDR3, as DNA: TGTGCCAGCAGCTTGGATCTGGGCGACTCTGGAAACACCATATATTTT.

This clone was picked up one time. V gene TRBV7-3 combines with J gene TRBJ2-2; 11 bases match TRBD2. With V trimmed by 5 bases and J by 3 bases, 2 bases remained unmatched. Germline V gene sequence: CDR1 SGHTA, CDR2 FQGTGA. The CDR3 is 15 amino acids. The CDR3 nucleotides read TGTGCCAGCAGCGGGGGACTAGCGGACACCGGGGAGCTGTTTTTT. Amino acid sequence: CASSGGLADTGELFF.

The chain joins TRBV5-1 to TRBJ1-1; D gene unclear. The germline V and J ends were trimmed by 4 bases and 1 base, with 14 bases remaining between them. CDR3 length: 15 amino acids. The germline gives CDR1 SGHRS, CDR2 YFSETQ. CDR3 sequence reads: CASSPPGLGNTEAFF. As DNA, the CDR3 is TGCGCCAGCAGCCCCCCGGGATTAGGGAACACTGAAGCTTTCTTT.

The V call is TRBV12-3 or TRBV12-4, the J call TRBJ2-1; weak D call: TRBD2 (5 bases). V gave up 5 bases and J gave up 6 bases, with 11 bases separating them. This CDR3 is 13 amino acids long. DNA for the CDR3: TGTGCCAGCAGTCCAAGCGGTCCCAATGAGCAGTTCTTC. Amino acids: CASSPSGPNEQFF.

The chain has TRBV6-5 and TRBJ1-1; 12 bases are a match to TRBD1. CDR3 length: 13 residues. CDR1 is MNHEY and CDR2 is SVGAGI in the germline V gene. With V trimmed by 4 bases and J by 13 bases, 7 bases remained unmatched. CDR3 loop: CASSSGTGGSDFF. CDR3 nucleotide sequence: TGTGCCAGCAGTTCAGGGACAGGGGGCAGCGATTTCTTT.

The table lists this clone with a count of one. This chain uses TRBV18 with TRBJ2-1; D gene ambiguous. The CDR3 contains 13 residues. CDR1 is KGHSH and CDR2 is LQKENI in the germline V gene. V was clipped by 2 bases and J by 9 bases, with 11 bases between them. Here the CDR3 reads CASSPGSRGEQFF. CDR3 bases: TGTGCCAGCTCACCAGGGTCCCGAGGTGAGCAGTTCTTC.